Given below is one TCR beta chain in context. The antigen remains unidentified. This sample was taken from a study of high-grade serous ovarian cancer treatment subgroups. The overall study: On average, approximately 14,000 reads and under 9,000 unique TCR beta rearrangements were obtained per sample. Study-wide findings and caveats: Repertoire analysis covered CDR3 alone, not CDR1 or CDR2. Tumors within one patient showed repertoire similarity of roughly 0.11 to 0.8. Spatial context was lost because tumors were sequenced in bulk.

The CDR3 has 13 amino acids. Germline CDR1 GTSNPN, CDR2 SVGIG (reference sequence). V was clipped by 7 bases and J by 5 bases, with 17 bases between them. The tumor samples were collected prior to definitive surgery or chemotherapy. This table comes from immunoSEQ multiplex PCR, and its TCRdb copy is limited to in-frame clones, with some not included. This table holds 5,000 to 6,500 clones, roughly two thirds found once. The origin of this receptor is a human donor with high-grade serous ovarian cancer. Sequencing was done on a sample of tumor tissue. The chain has TRBV30 and TRBJ1-1, with D hard to call. As DNA, the CDR3 is TGTGCCTATAGTAACTTACGCGGGACTGAAGCTTTCTTT. This sequence encodes CAYSNLRGTEAFF.